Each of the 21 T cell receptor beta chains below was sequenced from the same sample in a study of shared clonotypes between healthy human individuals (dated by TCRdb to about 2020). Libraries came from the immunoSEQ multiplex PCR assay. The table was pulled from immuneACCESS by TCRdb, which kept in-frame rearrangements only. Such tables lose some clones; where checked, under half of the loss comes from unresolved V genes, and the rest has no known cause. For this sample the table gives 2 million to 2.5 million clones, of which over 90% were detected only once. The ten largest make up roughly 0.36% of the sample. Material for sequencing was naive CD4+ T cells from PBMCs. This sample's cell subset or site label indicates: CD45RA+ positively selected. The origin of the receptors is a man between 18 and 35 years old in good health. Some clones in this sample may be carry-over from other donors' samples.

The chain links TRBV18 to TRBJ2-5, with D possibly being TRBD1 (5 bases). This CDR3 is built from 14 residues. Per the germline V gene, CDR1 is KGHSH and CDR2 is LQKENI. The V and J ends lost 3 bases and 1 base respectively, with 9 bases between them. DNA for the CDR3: TGTGCCAGCTCACCGGACATCATCCAAGAGACCCAGTACTTC. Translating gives CASSPDIIQETQYF.

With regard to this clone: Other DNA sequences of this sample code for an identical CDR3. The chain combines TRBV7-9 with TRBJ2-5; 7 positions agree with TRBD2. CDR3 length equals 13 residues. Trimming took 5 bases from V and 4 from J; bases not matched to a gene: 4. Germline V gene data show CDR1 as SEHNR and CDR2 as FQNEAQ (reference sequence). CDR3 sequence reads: CASSGGGRETQYF. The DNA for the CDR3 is TGTGCCAGCAGCGGGGGGGGTCGAGAGACCCAGTACTTC.

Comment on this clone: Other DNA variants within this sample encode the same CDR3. CDR3 loop: CASSYTSGRGEQFF. CDR3 nucleotide sequence: TGTGCCAGCAGTTACACTAGCGGGAGAGGTGAGCAGTTCTTC. V usage is TRBV6-6 and J usage is TRBJ2-1; 11 positions match TRBD2. Losses at the gene ends were 2 bases for V and 9 bases for J; bases not matched to a gene: 3. The CDR3 runs 14 residues. Germline assignment: CDR1 MNHNY and CDR2 SVGAGI (reference sequence).

CDR3: CASRAGTSGRLGEQYF. In DNA, the CDR3 is TGTGCCAGCAGAGCCGGGACTAGCGGGAGGTTGGGCGAGCAGTACTTC. The chain joins TRBV6-6 to TRBJ2-5; 15 nucleotides align to TRBD2. With the DNA end fitting TRBJ2-7 better, the J assignment may be wrong. This CDR3 has 16 amino acids. The germline V gene has CDR1 MNHNY and CDR2 SVGAGI (reference sequence).

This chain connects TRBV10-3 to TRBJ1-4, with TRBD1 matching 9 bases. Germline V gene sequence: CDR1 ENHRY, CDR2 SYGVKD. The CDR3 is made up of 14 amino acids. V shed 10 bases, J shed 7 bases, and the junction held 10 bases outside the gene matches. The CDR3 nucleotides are TGTGCCAGCTCGTTGGGGACAGGGACTGAAAAACTGTTTTTT. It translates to CASSLGTGTEKLFF.

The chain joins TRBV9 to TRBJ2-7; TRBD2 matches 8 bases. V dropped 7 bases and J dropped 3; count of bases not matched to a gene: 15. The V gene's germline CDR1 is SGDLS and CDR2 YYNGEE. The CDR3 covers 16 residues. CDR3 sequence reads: CASALLDSSGYYEQYF. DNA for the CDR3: TGTGCCAGCGCCTTACTTGATTCTAGCGGGTACTACGAGCAGTACTTC.

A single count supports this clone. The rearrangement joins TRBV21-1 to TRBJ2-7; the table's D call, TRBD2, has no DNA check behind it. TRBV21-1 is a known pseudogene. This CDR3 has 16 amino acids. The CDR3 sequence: CASSKEGTSGTYEQYF. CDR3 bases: TGTGCCAGCAGCAAAGAGGGGACTAGCGGGACTTACGAGCAGTACTTC.

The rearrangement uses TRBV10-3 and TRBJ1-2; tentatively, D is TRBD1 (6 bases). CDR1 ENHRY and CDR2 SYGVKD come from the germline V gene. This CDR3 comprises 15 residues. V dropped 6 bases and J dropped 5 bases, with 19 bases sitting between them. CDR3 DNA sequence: TGTGCCATCAGCCCGACAGGCGAATACTCATATGGCTACACCTTC. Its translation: CAISPTGEYSYGYTF.

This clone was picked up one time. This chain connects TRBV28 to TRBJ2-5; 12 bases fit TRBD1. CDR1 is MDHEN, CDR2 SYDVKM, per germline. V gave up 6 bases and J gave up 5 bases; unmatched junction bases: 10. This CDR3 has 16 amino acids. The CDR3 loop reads CASSLKGTGGAETQYF. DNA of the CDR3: TGTGCCAGCAGCCTAAAAGGGACAGGGGGCGCGGAGACCCAGTACTTC.

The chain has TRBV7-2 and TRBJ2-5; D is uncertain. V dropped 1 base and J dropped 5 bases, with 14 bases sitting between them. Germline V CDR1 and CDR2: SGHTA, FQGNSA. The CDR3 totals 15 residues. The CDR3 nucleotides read TGTGCCAGCAGCTTAGAGGCAGGTAGTCGGGAGACCCAGTACTTC. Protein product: CASSLEAGSRETQYF.

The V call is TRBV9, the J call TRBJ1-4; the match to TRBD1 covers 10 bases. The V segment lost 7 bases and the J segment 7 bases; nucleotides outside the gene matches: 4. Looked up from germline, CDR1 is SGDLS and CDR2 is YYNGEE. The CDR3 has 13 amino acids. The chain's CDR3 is CASGTGEREKLFF. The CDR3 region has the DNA TGTGCCAGCGGGACAGGGGAACGTGAAAAACTGTTTTTT.

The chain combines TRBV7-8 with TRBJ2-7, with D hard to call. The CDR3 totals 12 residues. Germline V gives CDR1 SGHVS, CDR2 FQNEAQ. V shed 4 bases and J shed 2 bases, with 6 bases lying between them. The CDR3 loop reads CASSSDPYEQYF. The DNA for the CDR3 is TGTGCCAGCAGCTCGGATCCCTACGAGCAGTACTTC.

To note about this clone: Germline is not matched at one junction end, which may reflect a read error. CDR3: CASSPGTSANF. The CDR3 DNA is TGTGCCAGCAGCCCCGGGACGTCAGCGAATTTT. V gene TRBV7-9 combines with J gene TRBJ2-3; D may match TRBD1 or TRBD2 (5 bases each). This CDR3 region has 11 residues. Germline loops: CDR1 SEHNR, CDR2 FQNEAQ (reference sequence). The whole variable domain, filled in from reference TRBV7-9 and TRBJ2-3, reads DTGVSQNPRHKITKRGQNVTFRCDPISEHNRLYWYRQTLGQGPEFLTYFQNEAQLEKSRLLSDRFSAERPKGSFSTLEIQRTEQGDSAMYLCASSPGTSANFGPGTRLTVL.

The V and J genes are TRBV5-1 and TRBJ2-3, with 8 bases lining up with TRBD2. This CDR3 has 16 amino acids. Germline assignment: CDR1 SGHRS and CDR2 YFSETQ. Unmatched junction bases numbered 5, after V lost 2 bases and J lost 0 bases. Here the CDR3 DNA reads TGCGCCAGCAGCTTTTCGGCTAGCGGGAGCACAGATACGCAGTATTTT. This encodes CASSFSASGSTDTQYF.

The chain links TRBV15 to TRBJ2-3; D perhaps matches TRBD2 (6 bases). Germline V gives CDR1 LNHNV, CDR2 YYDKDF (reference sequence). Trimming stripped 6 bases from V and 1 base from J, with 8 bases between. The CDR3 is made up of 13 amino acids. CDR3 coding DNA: TGTGCCACCAGGTCTAGCGGCACAGATACGCAGTATTTT. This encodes CATRSSGTDTQYF.

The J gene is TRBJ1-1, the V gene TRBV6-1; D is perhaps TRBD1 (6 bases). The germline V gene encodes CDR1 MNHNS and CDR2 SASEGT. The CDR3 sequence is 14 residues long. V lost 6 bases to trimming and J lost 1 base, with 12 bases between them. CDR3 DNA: TGTGCCAGCAGGGCAGGGGCCGAGAACACTGAAGCTTTCTTT. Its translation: CASRAGAENTEAFF.

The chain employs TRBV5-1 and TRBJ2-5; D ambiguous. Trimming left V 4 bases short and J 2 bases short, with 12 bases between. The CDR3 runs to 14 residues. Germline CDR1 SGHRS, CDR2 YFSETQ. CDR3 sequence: CASSPDTNQETQYF. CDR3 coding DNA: TGCGCCAGCAGCCCAGACACAAATCAAGAGACCCAGTACTTC.

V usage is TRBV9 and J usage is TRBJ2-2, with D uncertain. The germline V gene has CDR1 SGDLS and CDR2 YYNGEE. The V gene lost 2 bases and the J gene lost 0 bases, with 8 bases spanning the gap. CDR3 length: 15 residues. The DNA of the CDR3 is TGTGCCAGCAGCGTCCTGGCTTCGAACACCGGGGAGCTGTTTTTT. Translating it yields CASSVLASNTGELFF.

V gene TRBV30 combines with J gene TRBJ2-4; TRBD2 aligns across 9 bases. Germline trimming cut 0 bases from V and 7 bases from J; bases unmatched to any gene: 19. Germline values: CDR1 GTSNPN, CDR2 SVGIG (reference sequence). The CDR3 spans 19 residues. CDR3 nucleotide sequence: TGTGCCTGGAGTGTTAGGATTTCGGGAAGTAGCGGGAGAAGGAACATTCAGTACTTC. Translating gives CAWSVRISGSSGRRNIQYF.

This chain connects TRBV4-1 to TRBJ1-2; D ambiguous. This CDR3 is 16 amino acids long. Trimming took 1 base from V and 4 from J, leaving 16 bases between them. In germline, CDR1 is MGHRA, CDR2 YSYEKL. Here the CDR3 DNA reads TGCGCCAGCAGCCAAGGACCTTGGACGGCTAGCTATGGCTACACCTTC. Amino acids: CASSQGPWTASYGYTF.

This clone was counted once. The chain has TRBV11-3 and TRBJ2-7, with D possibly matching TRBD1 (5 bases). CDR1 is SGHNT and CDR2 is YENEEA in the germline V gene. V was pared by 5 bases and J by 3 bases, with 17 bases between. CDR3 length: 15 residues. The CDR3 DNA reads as TGTGCCAGCAGCCGAACGCCCCCAGGGTTCTACGAGCAGTACTTC. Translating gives CASSRTPPGFYEQYF. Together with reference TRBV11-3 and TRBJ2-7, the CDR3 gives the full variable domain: EAGVVQSPRYKIIEKKQPVAFWCNPISGHNTLYWYLQNLGQGPELLIRYENEEAVDDSQLPKDRFSAERLKGVDSTLKIQPAELGDSAVYLCASSRTPPGFYEQYFGPGTRLTVT.